This TCR beta chain was identified in a study of shared clonotypes between healthy human individuals. V was clipped by 7 bases and J by 7 bases; unmatched bases: 9. Germline assignment: CDR1 SGHRS and CDR2 YFSETQ. This CDR3 has 15 residues. Whole-study results and caveats: Generation probability values for non-shared clonotypes were lower than those for clonotypes shared by all four donors.

This clone has only one observation. Its antigen remains unidentified. Recent vaccinations or acute infections were absent in the healthy HIV-negative adult donors. The authors ran the assay at deep level. Each PCR replicate from the sorted subsets contained 200 to 250 ng DNA, which is 25,000 to 30,000 T cell genomes. Sequenced by immunoSEQ multiplex PCR; TCRdb stores in-frame clones only, minus some. Of over a million clones detected, 95% to 99% appear once; the ten largest clones hold about 0.42%. The source is a man between 25 and 39 years old in good health. The chain is built from TRBV5-1 and TRBJ2-1, with TRBD1 matching over 12 bases. Sequenced input: naive CD4+ T cells sorted from blood. Subset here: CD45RA+ positively selected. The CDR3 nucleotides read TGCGCCAGCCAGCCCGGGACAGGGGGCTTGAATGAGCAGTTCTTC. This translates into CASQPGTGGLNEQFF.